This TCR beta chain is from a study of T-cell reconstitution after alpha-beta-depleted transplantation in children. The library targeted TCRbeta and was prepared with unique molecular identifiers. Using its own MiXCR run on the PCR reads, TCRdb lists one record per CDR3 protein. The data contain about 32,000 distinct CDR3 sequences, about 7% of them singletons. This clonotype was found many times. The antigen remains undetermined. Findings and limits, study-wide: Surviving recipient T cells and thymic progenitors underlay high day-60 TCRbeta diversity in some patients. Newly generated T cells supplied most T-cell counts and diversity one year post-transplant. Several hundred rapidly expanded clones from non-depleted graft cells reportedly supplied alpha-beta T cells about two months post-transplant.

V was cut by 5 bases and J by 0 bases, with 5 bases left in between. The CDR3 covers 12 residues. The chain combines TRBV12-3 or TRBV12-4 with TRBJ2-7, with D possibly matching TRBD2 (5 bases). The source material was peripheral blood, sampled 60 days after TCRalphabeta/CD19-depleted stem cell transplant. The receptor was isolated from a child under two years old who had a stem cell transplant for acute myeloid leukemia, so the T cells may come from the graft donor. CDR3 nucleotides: TGTGCCAGCAGTCGGGGCTCCTACGAGCAGTACTTC. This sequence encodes CASSRGSYEQYF.